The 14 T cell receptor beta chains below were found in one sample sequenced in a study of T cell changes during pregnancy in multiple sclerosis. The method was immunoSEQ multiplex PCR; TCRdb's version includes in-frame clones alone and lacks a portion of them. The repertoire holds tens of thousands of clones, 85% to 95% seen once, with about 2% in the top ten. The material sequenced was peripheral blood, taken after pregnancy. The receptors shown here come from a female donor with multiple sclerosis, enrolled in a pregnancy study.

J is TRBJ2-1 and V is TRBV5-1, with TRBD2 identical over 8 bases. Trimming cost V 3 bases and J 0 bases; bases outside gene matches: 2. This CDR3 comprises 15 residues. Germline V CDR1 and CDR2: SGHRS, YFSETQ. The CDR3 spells CASSSAGDSYNEQFF. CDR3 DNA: TGCGCCAGCAGCTCAGCGGGAGACTCCTACAATGAGCAGTTCTTC.

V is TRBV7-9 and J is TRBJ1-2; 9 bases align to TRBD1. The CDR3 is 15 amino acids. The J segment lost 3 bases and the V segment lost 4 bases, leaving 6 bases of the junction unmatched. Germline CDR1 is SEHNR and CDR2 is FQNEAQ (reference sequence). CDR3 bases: TGTGCCAGCAGCTGGGGACAGGGTCCCTACTATGGCTACACCTTC. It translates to CASSWGQGPYYGYTF.

CDR3 sequence (DNA): TGTGCCAGCAGGGTGGACAGCGCGACCTCGAGGGAGCAGTACTTC. It is translated as CASRVDSATSREQYF. The J gene is TRBJ2-7, the V gene TRBV6-1, with a possible D match to TRBD1 (6 bases). CDR3 length equals 15 residues. V was shortened by 6 bases and J by 7 bases, with 22 bases between the two germline ends. Per the germline V gene, CDR1 is MNHNS and CDR2 is SASEGT.

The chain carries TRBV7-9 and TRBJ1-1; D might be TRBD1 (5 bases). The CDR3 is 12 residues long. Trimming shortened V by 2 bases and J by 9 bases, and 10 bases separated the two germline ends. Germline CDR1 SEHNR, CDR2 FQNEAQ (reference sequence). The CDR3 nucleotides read TGTGCCAGCAGCTTAATAACAGGCAAAGCTTTCTTT. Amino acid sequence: CASSLITGKAFF.

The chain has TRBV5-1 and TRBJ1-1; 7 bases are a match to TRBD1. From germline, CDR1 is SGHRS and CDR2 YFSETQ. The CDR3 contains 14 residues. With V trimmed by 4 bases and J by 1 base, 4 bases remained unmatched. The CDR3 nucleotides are TGCGCCAGCAGCCGACAGGGAACGAACACTGAAGCTTTCTTT. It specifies CASSRQGTNTEAFF.

CDR3 in amino acids: CAWSVSGKFGNTIYF. The CDR3 region has the DNA TGTGCCTGGAGTGTTTCCGGGAAGTTCGGAAACACCATATATTTT. J is TRBJ1-3 and V is TRBV30; no clear D gene. CDR3 size: 15 residues. Germline V gives CDR1 GTSNPN, CDR2 SVGIG (reference sequence). Trimming removed 0 bases at V and 4 bases at J, with 13 bases between.

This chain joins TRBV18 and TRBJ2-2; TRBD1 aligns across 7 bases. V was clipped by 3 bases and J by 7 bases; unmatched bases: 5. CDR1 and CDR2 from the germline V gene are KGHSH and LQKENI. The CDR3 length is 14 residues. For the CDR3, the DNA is TGTGCCAGCTCACCCGACAGGGCTCGCGGGGAGCTGTTTTTT. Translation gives CASSPDRARGELFF.

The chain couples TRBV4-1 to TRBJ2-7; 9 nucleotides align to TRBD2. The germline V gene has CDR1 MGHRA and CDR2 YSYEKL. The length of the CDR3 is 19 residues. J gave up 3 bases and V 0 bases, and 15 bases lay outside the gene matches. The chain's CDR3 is CASSQDAAREGLFYYEQYF. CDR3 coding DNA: TGCGCCAGCAGCCAAGATGCAGCGCGGGAGGGCCTGTTTTACTACGAGCAGTACTTC.

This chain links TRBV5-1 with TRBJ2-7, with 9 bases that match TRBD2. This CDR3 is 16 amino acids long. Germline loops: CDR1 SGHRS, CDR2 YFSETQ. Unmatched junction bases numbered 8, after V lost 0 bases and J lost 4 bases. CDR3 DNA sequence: TGCGCCAGCAGCTTGGGGGATAGCGGGAGAAAGTACGAGCAGTACTTC. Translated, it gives CASSLGDSGRKYEQYF.

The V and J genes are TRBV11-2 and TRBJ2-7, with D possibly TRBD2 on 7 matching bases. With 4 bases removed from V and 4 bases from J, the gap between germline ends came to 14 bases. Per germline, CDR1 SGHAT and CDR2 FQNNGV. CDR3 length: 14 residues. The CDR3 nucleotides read TGTGCCAGCAGCTATTGGGAGGGGGGTTACGAGCAGTACTTC. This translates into CASSYWEGGYEQYF.

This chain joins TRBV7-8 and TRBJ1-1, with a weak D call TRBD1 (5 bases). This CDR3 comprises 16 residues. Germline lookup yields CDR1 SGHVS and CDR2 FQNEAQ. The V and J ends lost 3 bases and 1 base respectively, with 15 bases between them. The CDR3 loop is CASSFPLAGPNTEAFF. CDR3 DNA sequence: TGTGCCAGCAGCTTCCCTTTAGCGGGGCCGAACACTGAAGCTTTCTTT.

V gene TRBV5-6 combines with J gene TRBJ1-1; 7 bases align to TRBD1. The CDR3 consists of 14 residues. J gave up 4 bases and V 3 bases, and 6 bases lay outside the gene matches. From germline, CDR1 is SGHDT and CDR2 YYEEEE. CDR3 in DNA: TGTGCCAGCAGCTGGGGACAGACCATCACTGAAGCTTTCTTT. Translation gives CASSWGQTITEAFF.

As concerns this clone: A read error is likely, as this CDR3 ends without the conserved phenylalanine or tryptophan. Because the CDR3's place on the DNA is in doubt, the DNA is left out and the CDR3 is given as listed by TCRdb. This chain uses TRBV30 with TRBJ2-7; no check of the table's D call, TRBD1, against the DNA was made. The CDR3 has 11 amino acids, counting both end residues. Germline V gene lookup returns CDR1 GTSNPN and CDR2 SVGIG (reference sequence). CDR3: CAWSVGPTGGN.

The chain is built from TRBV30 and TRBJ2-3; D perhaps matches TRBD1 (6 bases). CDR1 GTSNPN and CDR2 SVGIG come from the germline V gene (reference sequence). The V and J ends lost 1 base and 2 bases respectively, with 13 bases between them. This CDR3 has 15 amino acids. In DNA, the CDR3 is TGTGCCTGGAGTGGAGGACAGAGCTCCACAGATACGCAGTATTTT. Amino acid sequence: CAWSGGQSSTDTQYF.